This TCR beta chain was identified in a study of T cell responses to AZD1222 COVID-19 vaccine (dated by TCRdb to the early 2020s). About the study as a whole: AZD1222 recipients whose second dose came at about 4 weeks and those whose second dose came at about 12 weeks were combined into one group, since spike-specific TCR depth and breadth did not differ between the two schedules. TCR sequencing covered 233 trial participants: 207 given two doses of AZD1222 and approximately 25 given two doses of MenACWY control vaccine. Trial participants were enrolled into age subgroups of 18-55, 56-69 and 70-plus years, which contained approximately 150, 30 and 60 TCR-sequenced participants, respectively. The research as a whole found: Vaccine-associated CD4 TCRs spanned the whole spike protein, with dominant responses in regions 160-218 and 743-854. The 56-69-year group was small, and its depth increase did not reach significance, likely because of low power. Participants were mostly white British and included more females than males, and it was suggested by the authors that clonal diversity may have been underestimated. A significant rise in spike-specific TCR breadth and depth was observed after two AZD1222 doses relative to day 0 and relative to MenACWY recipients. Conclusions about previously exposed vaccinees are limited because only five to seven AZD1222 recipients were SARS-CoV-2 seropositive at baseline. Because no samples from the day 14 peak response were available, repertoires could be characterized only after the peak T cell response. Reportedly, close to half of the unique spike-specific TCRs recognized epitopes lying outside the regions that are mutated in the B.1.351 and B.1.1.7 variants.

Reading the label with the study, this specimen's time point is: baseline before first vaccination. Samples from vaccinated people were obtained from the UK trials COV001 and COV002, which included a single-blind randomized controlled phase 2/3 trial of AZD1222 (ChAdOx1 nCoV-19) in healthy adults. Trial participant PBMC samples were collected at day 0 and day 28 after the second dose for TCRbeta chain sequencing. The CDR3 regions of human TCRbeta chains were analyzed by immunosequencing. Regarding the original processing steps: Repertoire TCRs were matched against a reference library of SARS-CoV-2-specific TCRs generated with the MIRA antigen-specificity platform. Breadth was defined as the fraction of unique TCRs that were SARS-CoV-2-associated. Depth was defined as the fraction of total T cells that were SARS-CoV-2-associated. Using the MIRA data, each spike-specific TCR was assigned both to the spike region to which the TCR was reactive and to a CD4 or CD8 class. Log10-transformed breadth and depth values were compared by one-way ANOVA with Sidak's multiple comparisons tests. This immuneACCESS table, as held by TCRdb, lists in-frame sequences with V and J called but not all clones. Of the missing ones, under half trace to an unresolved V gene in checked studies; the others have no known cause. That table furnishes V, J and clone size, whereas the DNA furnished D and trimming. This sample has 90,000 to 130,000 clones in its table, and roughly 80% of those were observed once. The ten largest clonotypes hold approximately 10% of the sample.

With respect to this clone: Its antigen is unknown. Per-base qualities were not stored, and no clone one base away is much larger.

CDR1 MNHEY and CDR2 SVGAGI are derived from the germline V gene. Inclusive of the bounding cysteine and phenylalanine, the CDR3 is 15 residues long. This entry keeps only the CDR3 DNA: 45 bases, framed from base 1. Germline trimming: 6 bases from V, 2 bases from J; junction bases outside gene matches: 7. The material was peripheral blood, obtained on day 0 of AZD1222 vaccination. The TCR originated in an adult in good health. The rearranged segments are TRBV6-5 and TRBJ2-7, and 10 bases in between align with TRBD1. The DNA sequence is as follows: TGTGCCAGCAGACCGACCGGGACAGGGGCCTACGAGCAGTACTTC. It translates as CASRPTGTGAYEQYF.